These 5 T cell receptor beta chains originate from one sample sequenced in a study of vaccination and CD4 T cells after COVID-19. An Oncomine TCR Beta short-read assay was used to sequence the DNA from cultured CD4+ T cells. One entry per CDR3 protein results from TCRdb running MiXCR on the PCR reads. The sample yields 12,000 or so distinct CDR3 sequences, roughly 29% seen once. The treatment denotes: 10-day PBMC culture with coronavirus spike peptide pools or control peptides (ViraFEST assay). No antigen has been identified for these receptors. Material: CD4+ T cells from blood, cultured in vitro, obtained before SARS-CoV-2 vaccination. The receptors stem from a human donor who received a COVID-19 vaccine.

A few counts support this clonotype. This sequence joins TRBV5-1 and TRBJ1-2, with 11 bases fitting TRBD1. Germline V CDR1 and CDR2: SGHRS, YFSETQ. The CDR3 loop spans 16 amino acids. Germline trimming cut 2 bases from V and 2 bases from J; bases unmatched to any gene: 5. CDR3 in amino acids: CASSLGQGAQNYGYTF. As DNA, the CDR3 is TGCGCCAGCAGCTTAGGACAGGGGGCGCAGAACTATGGCTACACCTTC.

This clonotype came up a few times. The genes are TRBV6-4 and TRBJ1-2; no definite D call. From germline, CDR1 is MRHNA and CDR2 SNTAGT. The CDR3 has 14 residues. The V gene lost 10 bases and the J gene lost 4 bases, with 19 bases spanning the gap. The CDR3 sequence is CATAPSGYGYGYTF. The CDR3 DNA is TGTGCCACCGCTCCCTCGGGGTATGGCTATGGCTACACCTTC.

This clonotype was seen a handful of times. This sequence joins TRBV6-5 and TRBJ1-5, with TRBD1 as a possible D gene (6 bases). This CDR3 is 16 amino acids long. Germline V gene data show CDR1 as MNHEY and CDR2 as SVGAGI. V lost 2 bases and J lost 2, with 13 bases in between. The CDR3 nucleotides are TGTGCCAGCAGTTACGTTTTTGGGGGCGGCAATCAGCCCCAGCATTTT. As protein: CASSYVFGGGNQPQHF.

This rearrangement joins TRBV27 to TRBJ1-2, with 7 nucleotides matching TRBD1. The CDR3 totals 14 residues. CDR1 is MNHEY and CDR2 is SMNVEV in the germline V gene (reference sequence). The V gene end was trimmed by 5 bases and the J gene end by 5 bases; junction bases not matched to a gene: 8. Written as DNA, the CDR3 is TGTGCCAGCAGTCCGGTGACAGGGCCATATGGCTACACCTTC. Its translation is CASSPVTGPYGYTF.

Within the sample, this clonotype is medium-sized (0.01 to 0.1%). The DNA of the CDR3 is TGTGCCACCAGTGATTTAGGTGGCTACACCTTC. This sequence encodes CATSDLGGYTF. The chain couples TRBV24-1 to TRBJ1-2; D is unclear. V lost 1 base and J lost 7, with 3 bases in between. The CDR3 sequence is 11 residues long. The V gene's germline CDR1 is KGHDR and CDR2 SFDVKD.